These 28 T cell receptor beta chains were sequenced from one sample in a study of neurological immune-mediated disorders. TCRdb independently ran MiXCR on the 5' RACE reads; one entry per CDR3 protein. The sample has about 69,000 distinct CDR3 sequences; roughly 3.9% are singletons. What was sequenced was PBMCs. The receptors were gathered from a man in his thirties or forties with multiple sclerosis.

This clonotype was seen ten or more times. V and J are TRBV20-1 and TRBJ2-4, with no clear D. This CDR3 is 14 amino acids long. The germline V gene encodes CDR1 DFQATT and CDR2 SNEGSKA (reference sequence). V gave up 4 bases and J gave up 6 bases, with 16 bases separating them. CDR3 region: CSATHQTDGNIQYF. The CDR3 DNA reads as TGCAGTGCTACGCACCAGACCGACGGAAACATTCAGTACTTC.

This clonotype was recorded many times. The chain joins TRBV20-1 to TRBJ1-1, with D possibly being TRBD1 (5 bases). The CDR3 length is 13 residues. The germline CDR1 and CDR2 sequences are DFQATT and SNEGSKA (reference sequence). Trimming removed 0 bases from V and 6 bases from J, with 11 bases in between. CDR3 sequence (DNA): TGCAGTGCTAGAGAATCCGGGACCTCTGAAGCTTTCTTT. Its translation is CSARESGTSEAFF.

This clonotype has ten or more counts. The CDR3 coding sequence is TGTGCCAGCAGCTGGGGTCGGGAGACCCAGTACTTC. It translates to CASSWGRETQYF. The chain has TRBV5-6 and TRBJ2-5; D is ambiguous. The CDR3 totals 12 residues. Germline V gene data show CDR1 as SGHDT and CDR2 as YYEEEE. The V gene lost 3 bases and the J gene lost 5 bases, with 8 bases spanning the gap. The full variable domain, in which reference TRBV5-6 and TRBJ2-5 provide the parts outside the CDR3, is DAGVTQSPTHLIKTRGQQVTLRCSPKSGHDTVSWYQQALGQGPQFIFQYYEEEERQRGNFPDRFSGHQFPNYSSELNVNALLLGDSALYLCASSWGRETQYFGPGTRLLVL.

This clonotype was recorded many times. The J gene is TRBJ1-2, the V gene TRBV9, with unresolved D. Per the germline V gene, CDR1 is SGDLS and CDR2 is YYNGEE. The CDR3 loop spans 16 amino acids. V lost 4 bases and J 2 bases, leaving 18 bases between the germline ends. The DNA of the CDR3 is TGTGCCAGCAGCCCCCGGCAAGGCCCTCCAAACTATGGCTACACCTTC. This translates into CASSPRQGPPNYGYTF.

This clonotype was observed many times. The J gene is TRBJ1-1, the V gene TRBV7-6; D is unclear. The CDR3 covers 13 residues. Germline V CDR1 and CDR2: SGHVS, FNYEAQ. V shed 5 bases and J shed 0 bases, with 7 bases lying between them. The DNA of the CDR3 is TGTGCCAGCAGCACTCAGATGAACACTGAAGCTTTCTTT. It encodes CASSTQMNTEAFF. The variable domain in full, completed from reference TRBV7-6 and TRBJ1-1, reads GAGVSQSPRYKVTKRGQDVALRCDPISGHVSLYWYRQALGQGPEFLTYFNYEAQQDKSGLPNDRFSAERPEGSISTLTIQRTEQRDSAMYRCASSTQMNTEAFFGQGTRLTVV.

In its sample, this clonotype was seen many times. The V call is TRBV10-3, the J call TRBJ2-7; possibly TRBD1 for D (7 bases). CDR3 length equals 15 residues. Germline CDR1 ENHRY, CDR2 SYGVKD. V was trimmed by 5 bases and J by 2 bases, leaving 16 bases between them. The DNA for the CDR3 is TGTGCCATCAGTCCGGGACAGAGGGGGGCCTACGAGCAGTACTTC. Protein: CAISPGQRGAYEQYF.

This clonotype was picked up a small number of times. The chain links TRBV7-6 to TRBJ2-7, with unresolved D. The V gene lost 5 bases and the J gene lost 0 bases, with 11 bases spanning the gap. CDR3 length: 14 residues. Germline lookup yields CDR1 SGHVS and CDR2 FNYEAQ. CDR3: CASSARISSYEQYF. CDR3 sequence (DNA): TGTGCCAGCAGCGCAAGAATAAGCTCCTACGAGCAGTACTTC.

In its sample, this clonotype was seen many times. This chain links TRBV7-8 with TRBJ2-1; D perhaps matches TRBD1 (6 bases). Germline-derived CDR1 and CDR2 are SGHVS and FQNEAQ. The length of the CDR3 is 16 residues. V was clipped by 2 bases and J by 1 base, with 12 bases between them. Here the CDR3 reads CASSLLDSDSYNEQFF. The CDR3 region has the DNA TGTGCCAGCAGCTTATTGGACAGTGATTCCTACAATGAGCAGTTCTTC.

In its sample, this clonotype was seen a few times. Sequence at one end of the junction differs from germline and may be a read error. J is TRBJ1-6 and V is TRBV11-2; D not resolved. The germline CDR1 and CDR2 sequences are SGHAT and FQNNGV. The CDR3 consists of 17 residues. CDR3 in amino acids: CASSLVLSRGPNSPLNF. CDR3 coding DNA: TGTGCCAGCAGCTTAGTACTATCCCGAGGACCAAATTCACCCCTCAACTTT.

There are many counts of this clonotype. J is TRBJ2-1 and V is TRBV29-1, with D perhaps TRBD1 or TRBD2 (5 bases each). Germline loops: CDR1 SQVTM, CDR2 ANQGSEA. This CDR3 is built from 11 residues. The V end lost 8 bases, the J end lost 8 bases, and 13 bases lay between the germline ends. The CDR3 protein is CSWGMFDEQFF. CDR3 sequence (DNA): TGCAGCTGGGGGATGTTTGATGAGCAGTTCTTC.

The V call is TRBV4-3, the J call TRBJ2-1; D call uncertain. The germline V gene has CDR1 LGHNA and CDR2 YSLEER. The CDR3 loop spans 12 amino acids. Deletions cut 0 bases from V and 3 bases from J, with 0 bases between. The CDR3 spells CASSQDYNEQFF. The CDR3 DNA is TGCGCCAGCAGCCAAGACTACAATGAGCAGTTCTTC.

This clonotype was seen ten or more times. This chain connects TRBV27 to TRBJ2-1; 8 bases fit TRBD1. This CDR3 region has 14 residues. The germline gives CDR1 MNHEY, CDR2 SMNVEV (reference sequence). Trimming took 0 bases from V and 8 from J; bases not matched to a gene: 3. Written as DNA, the CDR3 is TGTGCCAGCAGTTTATCCGACAGGGGTGATGAGCAGTTCTTC. Protein: CASSLSDRGDEQFF.

This clonotype showed up many times. J is TRBJ1-2 and V is TRBV20-1, with 8 bases lining up with TRBD1. CDR3 length: 16 amino acids. Germline V gene sequence: CDR1 DFQATT, CDR2 SNEGSKA (reference sequence). The trim removed 6 bases at V and 4 bases at J, leaving 16 bases unmatched. DNA of the CDR3: TGCAGTGCCCCGCCCCTCGGGACAGGAACTACCTATGGCTACACCTTC. Its protein product is CSAPPLGTGTTYGYTF.

At least ten counts were recorded for this clonotype. The V and J genes are TRBV5-1 and TRBJ1-5; possibly TRBD1 for D (5 bases). CDR1 is SGHRS and CDR2 is YFSETQ in the germline V gene. V was clipped by 4 bases and J by 5 bases, with 10 bases between them. The CDR3 contains 13 residues. CDR3 amino acids: CASSMDMDQPQHF. In DNA form, the CDR3 reads TGCGCCAGCAGCATGGACATGGATCAGCCCCAGCATTTT.

This clonotype was counted at least ten times. This chain uses TRBV3-1 with TRBJ2-1, with D tentatively TRBD1 (5 bases). Germline V CDR1 and CDR2: LGHDT, YNNKEL (reference sequence). The CDR3 spans 15 residues. Trimming cost V 4 bases and J 5 bases, with 15 bases left between them. CDR3 nucleotide sequence: TGTGCCAGCAGCCCAGGGAAGGCCGTCAACAATGAGCAGTTCTTC. This codes for CASSPGKAVNNEQFF.

This clonotype was seen many times. J is TRBJ1-4 and V is TRBV7-9; 9 positions match TRBD1. The CDR3 covers 18 residues. In germline, CDR1 is SEHNR, CDR2 FQNEAQ (reference sequence). Losses at the gene ends were 0 bases for V and 0 bases for J; bases not matched to a gene: 5. CDR3 bases: TGTGCCAGCAGCTTAGCCCCGGGACAGGGCACAACTAATGAAAAACTGTTTTTT. Translating gives CASSLAPGQGTTNEKLFF.

This clonotype was seen many times. V gene TRBV5-1 combines with J gene TRBJ2-7; TRBD1 aligns across 9 bases. Germline CDR1 SGHRS, CDR2 YFSETQ. V shed 4 bases and J 3 bases; nucleotides not matched to a gene: 5. This CDR3 is built from 14 residues. CDR3 sequence reads: CASSPGQGFYEQYF. In DNA form, the CDR3 reads TGCGCCAGCAGCCCGGGACAGGGATTCTACGAGCAGTACTTC.

The table lists this clonotype with many counts. The chain employs TRBV20-1 and TRBJ2-3; tentatively, D is TRBD1 (6 bases). Per germline, CDR1 DFQATT and CDR2 SNEGSKA (reference sequence). CDR3 length: 14 amino acids. The ends were cut back, 3 bases at V and 0 bases at J, with 10 bases in the middle. The CDR3 coding sequence is TGCAGTGCTAGTGGGGACAAAAGCACAGATACGCAGTATTTT. It codes for CSASGDKSTDTQYF.

There are many counts of this clonotype. This chain joins TRBV7-3 and TRBJ1-1; D might be TRBD1 (5 bases). Per germline, CDR1 SGHTA and CDR2 FQGTGA. The CDR3 length is 11 residues. Trimming left V 5 bases short and J 8 bases short, with 9 bases between. CDR3 protein: CASSLGDEAFF. Here the CDR3 DNA reads TGTGCCAGCAGCCTAGGGGACGAAGCTTTCTTT.

This clonotype came up many times. V and J are TRBV20-1 and TRBJ2-7; 7 nucleotides match TRBD1. V lost 0 bases to trimming and J lost 2 bases; unmatched junction nucleotides: 4. Germline V gene sequence: CDR1 DFQATT, CDR2 SNEGSKA (reference sequence). This CDR3 spans 14 amino acids. CDR3 in DNA: TGCAGTGCTAGAGATCCCACAGGGGCCTACGAGCAGTACTTC. Protein product: CSARDPTGAYEQYF.

At least ten counts were recorded for this clonotype. CDR3 nucleotides: TGCGCCAGCAGCGATAGCTCCTATAATTCACCCCTCCACTTT. This gives the protein CASSDSSYNSPLHF. The chain links TRBV5-1 to TRBJ1-6; D call uncertain. From germline, CDR1 is SGHRS and CDR2 YFSETQ. Deletions cut 4 bases from V and 0 bases from J, with 5 bases between. CDR3 length equals 14 residues. Complete variable domain (other parts from reference TRBV5-1 and TRBJ1-6): KAGVTQTPRYLIKTRGQQVTLSCSPISGHRSVSWYQQTPGQGLQFLFEYFSETQRNKGNFPGRFSGRQFSNSRSEMNVSTLELGDSALYLCASSDSSYNSPLHFGNGTRLTVT.

The sample holds many counts of this clonotype. The CDR3 DNA is TGCGCCAGCAGTGATTTATATCGTCGCGGGGGGGTCAATGAGCAGTTCTTC. This translates into CASSDLYRRGGVNEQFF. J is TRBJ2-1 and V is TRBV10-2, with 9 bases fitting TRBD2. With V trimmed by 3 bases and J by 6 bases, 12 bases remained unmatched. CDR3 length: 17 residues. Germline-derived CDR1 and CDR2 are WSHSY and SAAADI.

This clonotype was seen ten or more times. The chain combines TRBV29-1 with TRBJ2-7; TRBD1 is a possible D gene (6 bases). The CDR3 totals 13 residues. The ends were cut back, 7 bases at V and 0 bases at J, with 13 bases in the middle. From germline, CDR1 is SQVTM and CDR2 ANQGSEA. Written as DNA, the CDR3 is TGCAGCGCAGGGGACCGAACCTCCTACGAGCAGTACTTC. As protein: CSAGDRTSYEQYF.

The table lists this clonotype with many counts. This chain uses TRBV5-1 with TRBJ2-7; 7 bases fit TRBD1. J was trimmed by 2 bases and V by 3 bases; bases with no gene match: 8. The CDR3 extends over 15 amino acids. The germline V gene encodes CDR1 SGHRS and CDR2 YFSETQ. The CDR3, as DNA: TGCGCCAGCAGCTCAGACAGGGACGGGACCTACGAGCAGTACTTC. Amino acid sequence: CASSSDRDGTYEQYF.

In its sample, this clonotype was seen many times. This chain connects TRBV3-1 to TRBJ1-2; the D is unclear. The CDR3 is made up of 14 amino acids. Germline V lookup: CDR1 LGHDT, CDR2 YNNKEL (reference sequence). Trimming took 0 bases from V and 4 from J, leaving 9 bases between them. The CDR3 DNA reads TGTGCCAGCAGCCAAGAGGGCAGCTCCTATGGCTACACCTTC. It encodes CASSQEGSSYGYTF. The full variable domain, in which reference TRBV3-1 and TRBJ1-2 provide the parts outside the CDR3, is DTAVSQTPKYLVTQMGNDKSIKCEQNLGHDTMYWYKQDSKKFLKIMFSYNNKELIINETVPNRFSPKSPDKAHLNLHINSLELGDSAVYFCASSQEGSSYGYTFGSGTRLTVV.

The sample holds many counts of this clonotype. The chain combines TRBV5-1 with TRBJ2-7; 8 nucleotides match TRBD2. The germline V gene has CDR1 SGHRS and CDR2 YFSETQ. The CDR3 has 16 amino acids. V was clipped by 3 bases and J by 4 bases; unmatched bases: 12. The CDR3 DNA follows: TGCGCCAGCAGCTCGTCGGCGGGGGGTGCCGTTTACGAGCAGTACTTC. Residues: CASSSSAGGAVYEQYF.

This clonotype was found a few times. The V gene is TRBV27, the J gene TRBJ2-1; 7 bases are a match to TRBD1. The V gene end was trimmed by 5 bases and the J gene end by 6 bases; junction bases not matched to a gene: 13. Germline lookup yields CDR1 MNHEY and CDR2 SMNVEV (reference sequence). CDR3 size: 16 residues. In DNA, the CDR3 is TGTGCCAGCAGTATACACCGGGACAGAAATCTCAATGAGCAGTTCTTC. Translation: CASSIHRDRNLNEQFF.

In regard to this clonotype: A single base separates this from a much larger clone, so it may be a read error. Because it lacks the conserved phenylalanine or tryptophan at the end, this CDR3 is likely a read error. The genes are TRBV3-1 and TRBJ1-2; D unclear. CDR1 and CDR2 from the germline V gene are LGHDT and YNNKEL (reference sequence). The CDR3 runs to 13 residues. Trimming stripped 4 bases from V and 2 bases from J, with 8 bases between. The CDR3 region is CASSPDDNYGYTI. The DNA of the CDR3 is TGTGCCAGCAGCCCGGATGACAACTATGGCTACACCATC.